This TCR beta chain comes out of a study of blood T cell repertoires in COVID-19. Study details: The United States, Italy and Spain were the sources of the acute and convalescent COVID-19 samples. PBMCs, B-cell-depleted T cells, or T cells provided the cDNA or gDNA that made up the material.

As handled by the study authors: It was from reference gene primer amplification that nucleated cell counts were estimated. TCRdb's table, derived via immunoSEQ multiplex PCR, lists solely in-frame clones and lacks some. V, J and clone size were drawn from that table, and D and trimming were deduced from the DNA. This sample has tens of thousands of clones, with about 92% found just once. The CDR3 spans 13 residues. Germline CDR1 is SEHNR and CDR2 is FQNEAQ (reference sequence). V was cut by 6 bases and J by 4 bases, with 11 bases left in between. The TCR originated in a male donor with active COVID-19. The J gene is TRBJ2-3, the V gene TRBV7-9, with D perhaps TRBD2 (5 bases). Sequenced sample: peripheral blood. CDR3: CASSRGSADTQYF. CDR3 coding DNA: TGTGCCAGCAGTCGAGGGAGCGCAGATACGCAGTATTTT.